This T cell receptor beta chain was observed in a study of blood T cells in healthy people across ages (dated by TCRdb to the mid-2010s). Study-wide context: In model experiments, template switching captured about one uniquely barcoded TCR beta cDNA molecule for every two T cells. To avoid experimental bias, donors of different ages were spread randomly across the sequencing lanes. To track age-related changes in TCR beta repertoire diversity, the study relied on deep sequencing normalized with unique cDNA molecular identifiers. Two additional independent replicas of 1 million unique cDNA reads from the same blood draw were analyzed for two donors (one aged 18 to 29 and one aged 80 or older). The donors were split into four age groups: young (average 16 years), middle-aged (39), aged (more than 55) and long-lived (approximately 80). Study-wide findings and limitations: Because donor CMV infection status was unknown, age-related changes in expanded clonotypes were potentially confounded. Observed TCR beta diversity per million T cells fell roughly linearly with age, and a significant reduction was already apparent by age about 43. Compared with the aged group, the long-lived group had more naive CD4+ T cells, fewer expanded clones and increased TCR diversity, a pattern suggesting age selection. Estimates of total diversity from one million sequenced T cells were regarded as lower bounds and underestimates. There was a strong correlation between observed TCR beta diversity and the percentage of naive T cells measured by flow cytometry. Since profiling was done on bulk unsorted PBMCs, naive and antigen-experienced compartments could not be conclusively compared.

Systemically healthy Caucasian individuals from Russia, roughly 40 in total and aged roughly 6 to 95 years, were included as donors. Each donor gave roughly 9.5 milliliters of peripheral blood, collected into EDTA-treated Vacutainer tubes. PBMCs were isolated by Ficoll-Paque density-gradient centrifugation, with at least 7 million obtained per sample. Total RNA, at least 6 micrograms per sample, was extracted from PBMCs with Trizol reagent. For every donor, an aliquot of PBMCs went through flow cytometry to measure the percentages of naive CD45RAhigh/CD27high T cells. This clonotype was seen many times. Its antigen is not yet known. Per-base quality was not reported, and no clone a single base away is much larger than it. V is clipped by 6 bases and J by 0 bases, and the sequence between their germline boundaries is 12 bases long. Based on the germline V gene, the CDR1 and CDR2 sequences are MDHEN and SYDVKM. Taken from cysteine to phenylalanine, the CDR3 has 14 residues. Here the CDR3 DNA is all that survives: 42 bases in frame from base 1.

The library was made by 5' RACE. Sequenced using an Illumina HiSeq 2500. A second roughly 6 to 11 cycle PCR used a sample-barcoded 5' primer and a J-beta primer mix. A unique molecular identifier was introduced onto each TCR beta cDNA molecule by a template-switch 5' adaptor carrying 12 random nucleotides. Each sample yielded at least 3 million CDR3-containing paired-end reads. The Mint cDNA synthesis kit, primed by a TRBC-specific oligonucleotide, was used to synthesize first-strand cDNA from all RNA. Following uracil-DNA glycosylase treatment, a first 18-cycle PCR with universal primers M1SS and BC2_uni_R was performed on all cDNA. The paper's data handling went like this. Each sample was normalized by randomly selecting 1 million high-quality reads, each carrying a distinct molecular identifier. Reads with shared molecular identifiers were discarded instead of being binned into consensus sequences. MiTCR, with a Q25 quality threshold and the strictest error-elimination algorithm, was used for CDR3 identification, clonotype clustering and error correction. A nonparametric unseen species model with Euler transformation was used to estimate a lower bound on total TCR beta diversity. TCRdb took the public reads, trimmed them with fastp at Q25, ran MiXCR for clone calling and kept in-frame beta chains. All rows with the same CDR3 protein become a single entry with the most common DNA and genes. The V and J calls come from TCRdb's annotation, not from the publication. This sample holds about 770,000 distinct CDR3 sequences; around 45% were observed only once. The ten largest account for about a fifth of the sample.

The sequence links TRBV28 to TRBJ2-7, with TRBD2 as a weak D call on 5 bases. This clonotype was obtained from a man aged 60 to 75 in good health. The sequenced sample was blood. CDR3 sequence: CASRKGGRSYEQYF. Here is the DNA: TGTGCCAGCAGGAAAGGCGGGCGCTCCTACGAGCAGTACTTC.